This T cell receptor (beta chain) was sequenced during a study of OX40 agonist ivuxolimab in advanced cancers. The wider study: Every 2 weeks, patients received ivuxolimab intravenously, dosed at 0.01 to 10 mg/kg. Aged about 23 to 90 with a mean of about 63 years, they were around 85% male. Allowance was made for prior anti-PD-1, anti-PD-L1 or anti-CTLA-4 therapy, and roughly 40% had some. Overall study findings and caveats: Some patients who did not respond also had low normalized T-cell clonal expansion.

Sequencing was performed with immunoSEQ multiplex PCR; in TCRdb, only in-frame clones are kept and a portion is missing. This sample has about 54,000 clones, with roughly three quarters found just once. CDR3 length equals 14 residues. CDR1 is MDHEN, CDR2 SYDVKM, per germline. Deletions cut 6 bases from V and 3 bases from J, with 15 bases between. As regards this clone: The antigen is unknown.

The chain carries TRBV28 and TRBJ2-7, with D tentatively TRBD2 (5 bases). The sequences come from CD4+ or CD8+ T cells sorted from blood, collected in a trial of the OX40 agonist ivuxolimab. The sequence came from an adult with an advanced solid tumor such as melanoma, head and neck, liver or kidney cancer. The CDR3 region has the DNA TGTGCCAGCAGGATCCCGTCGGGGAGCTACGAGCAGTACTTC. Translating it yields CASRIPSGSYEQYF.